This TCR beta chain stems from a study of blood T cell repertoires in COVID-19. At the level of the study: Whether acute or convalescent, the COVID-19 samples came from the United States, Italy and Spain.

Original methodology: Cell counts per sample came from amplifying reference gene primers. The repertoire was sequenced with immunoSEQ multiplex PCR; TCRdb's copy has only in-frame clones and lacks some. Clonal size and the V and J genes are those of that table, whereas D and trimming came from the DNA. Of about 120,000 clones listed, 85% to 90% are singletons. Looked up from germline, CDR1 is SGHRS and CDR2 is YFSETQ. V lost 1 base and J lost 5, with 12 bases in between. This CDR3 comprises 14 residues. Only one count was recorded for this clone. The chain couples TRBV5-1 to TRBJ1-1; possibly TRBD1 for D (6 bases). The TCR sequence derives from a human donor with acute or convalescent COVID-19. The donor label of this sample is uncertain. Sequencing was done on a sample of peripheral blood. The CDR3 DNA is TGCGCCAGCAGCTTGCAGGGGAGGGTGACTGAAGCTTTCTTT. Translation gives CASSLQGRVTEAFF.